A single sample gave rise to the 24 T cell receptor beta chains below, sequenced in a study of blood T cells in healthy people across ages. With a J-beta primer mix and a sample-barcoded 5' primer, a second PCR ran 7 to 11 cycles. Each CDR3 protein is one row after TCRdb ran MiXCR on the 5' RACE reads. This sample yields about 800,000 distinct CDR3 sequences, of which about 25% are seen a single time; under 4.5% belongs to the top ten. Another study also made use of these data, one on T cells of mothers and their children.

Sequenced input: blood. These receptors were obtained from a boy between 10 and 17 years old in good health.

This clonotype was detected a few times. This chain joins TRBV12-3 or TRBV12-4 and TRBJ2-3; TRBD2 aligns across 14 bases. CDR3 length: 18 amino acids. The ends lost 5 bases at V and 6 bases at J; junction bases unmatched: 13. This CDR3 is CASSPGLAGVDHSDTQYF. The DNA for the CDR3 is TGTGCCAGCAGTCCGGGACTAGCGGGAGTAGACCATAGTGATACGCAGTATTTT.

This clonotype was detected only a few times. J is TRBJ2-1 and V is TRBV27, with 8 bases fitting TRBD1. This CDR3 has 13 residues. Trimming removed 6 bases from V and 10 bases from J; junction bases left unmatched: 8. In germline, CDR1 is MNHEY, CDR2 SMNVEV (reference sequence). The chain's CDR3 is CASRSGQGGEQFF. CDR3 nucleotide sequence: TGTGCCAGCAGATCTGGACAGGGTGGCGAGCAGTTCTTC.

The V gene is TRBV29-1, the J gene TRBJ2-5, with TRBD1 matching over 9 bases. The CDR3 runs 14 residues. CDR1 SQVTM and CDR2 ANQGSEA come from the germline V gene. The trim removed 6 bases at V and 2 bases at J, leaving 7 bases unmatched. CDR3 sequence (DNA): TGCAGCGTCAGAGGACAGGGGACGCAAGAGACCCAGTACTTC. Its protein is CSVRGQGTQETQYF.

This clonotype has just a few counts. The chain joins TRBV7-2 to TRBJ2-5; 11 positions match TRBD2. There are 19 residues in the CDR3. The J segment lost 13 bases and the V segment lost 1 base, leaving 23 bases of the junction unmatched. CDR1 is SGHTA and CDR2 is FQGNSA in the germline V gene. The CDR3 region is CASSLGRGSGRAKSYERYF. The CDR3 bases are TGTGCCAGCAGCTTAGGAAGAGGTAGCGGGAGGGCCAAGTCCTACGAGCGGTACTTC.

This rearrangement joins TRBV5-1 to TRBJ2-5, with 10 bases aligning to TRBD2. The V gene end was trimmed by 3 bases and the J gene end by 2 bases; junction bases not matched to a gene: 10. Germline loops: CDR1 SGHRS, CDR2 YFSETQ. This CDR3 is 17 amino acids long. CDR3 nucleotides: TGCGCCAGCAGCTGGAACGGACTAGCGGACATACAAGAGACCCAGTACTTC. Protein: CASSWNGLADIQETQYF.

The CDR3 DNA reads TGTGCCACCAGCAGAGATCCTACCTGGGGCGGGGAGCAGTTCTTC. Translated, it gives CATSRDPTWGGEQFF. V is TRBV15 and J is TRBJ2-1; TRBD1 or TRBD2 may be the D gene (5 bases each). There are 15 residues in the CDR3. Germline V gene lookup returns CDR1 LNHNV and CDR2 YYDKDF (reference sequence). Trimming cost V 0 bases and J 10 bases, with 16 bases left between them.

This clonotype has more than one count but fewer than ten. The chain couples TRBV7-9 to TRBJ2-7, with a weak D call TRBD2 (5 bases). This CDR3 spans 12 amino acids. Germline V CDR1 and CDR2: SEHNR, FQNEAQ (reference sequence). Trimming removed 4 bases at V and 6 bases at J, with 10 bases between. CDR3 coding DNA: TGTGCCAGCAGCTACCCGGGATTCGAGCAGTACTTC. Protein sequence: CASSYPGFEQYF.

This rearrangement joins TRBV27 to TRBJ2-5, with 9 bases identical to TRBD2. The CDR3 sequence is 14 residues long. The germline V gene has CDR1 MNHEY and CDR2 SMNVEV (reference sequence). J lost 7 bases, V lost 6 bases, and 9 bases had no gene match. This CDR3 reads CASSASGTQVTQYF. In DNA, the CDR3 is TGTGCCAGCAGCGCTAGCGGGACCCAGGTGACCCAGTACTTC.

This clonotype was recorded a few times. The V gene is TRBV2, the J gene TRBJ2-4, with D uncertain. The germline V and J ends were trimmed by 3 bases and 12 bases, with 9 bases remaining between them. This CDR3 is built from 11 residues. The germline CDR1 and CDR2 sequences are SNHLY and FYNNEI. The CDR3, as DNA: TGTGCCAGCAGTGACATCGCCGCTCAGTACTTC. Encoded protein: CASSDIAAQYF.

Many counts were recorded for this clonotype. The chain joins TRBV2 to TRBJ2-7, with D perhaps matching TRBD1 (6 bases). The V gene's germline CDR1 is SNHLY and CDR2 FYNNEI. V lost 2 bases to trimming and J lost 5 bases, with 7 bases between them. This CDR3 region has 12 residues. As DNA, the CDR3 is TGTGCCAGCAGTGAACAGGGGAACGAGCAGTACTTC. This sequence encodes CASSEQGNEQYF.

This clonotype was counted a few times. The J gene is TRBJ2-7, the V gene TRBV29-1; a weak D match, TRBD2 (5 bases). Trimming shortened V by 3 bases and J by 2 bases, and 14 bases separated the two germline ends. The germline V gene encodes CDR1 SQVTM and CDR2 ANQGSEA. The CDR3 contains 14 residues. The CDR3 spells CSVDIGGSTYEQYF. Here the CDR3 DNA reads TGCAGCGTTGATATTGGCGGGTCTACCTACGAGCAGTACTTC.

V is TRBV5-8 and J is TRBJ2-5, with no clear D. The CDR3 extends over 13 amino acids. The ends were cut back, 1 base at V and 4 bases at J, with 8 bases in the middle. Germline V gives CDR1 SGHTS, CDR2 YDEGEE. DNA for the CDR3: TGTGCCAGCAGCTTGCCCCCAAGAGAGACCCAGTACTTC. Translated, it gives CASSLPPRETQYF.

This clonotype has just a few counts. V gene TRBV18 combines with J gene TRBJ2-1, with D possibly being TRBD2 (6 bases). CDR1 is KGHSH, CDR2 LQKENI, per germline. This CDR3 has 16 residues. The V end lost 0 bases, the J end lost 0 bases, and 9 bases lay between the germline ends. The CDR3 here is CASSPPGGVSYNEQFF. The CDR3, as DNA: TGTGCCAGCTCACCACCCGGCGGGGTCTCCTACAATGAGCAGTTCTTC.

This clonotype was observed a few times. The V gene is TRBV6-2 or TRBV6-3, the J gene TRBJ2-5; 8 bases agree with TRBD2. The CDR3 runs to 15 residues. In germline, CDR1 is MNHEY, CDR2 SVGEGT. Trimming took 1 base from V and 4 from J; bases not matched to a gene: 5. In nucleotides, the CDR3 is TGTGCCAGCAGTTACTGGGGACTAGAGGGAGAGACCCAGTACTTC. Its protein is CASSYWGLEGETQYF.

This chain connects TRBV3-1 to TRBJ1-1; 8 bases map to TRBD1. Germline CDR1 is LGHDT and CDR2 is YNNKEL (reference sequence). The CDR3 spans 18 residues. Trimming cost V 0 bases and J 0 bases; bases outside gene matches: 9. The CDR3 protein is CASSQDSRTGTVNTEAFF. CDR3 nucleotides: TGTGCCAGCAGCCAAGACAGTCGGACAGGGACAGTGAACACTGAAGCTTTCTTT.

This clonotype was counted only a few times. The chain recombines TRBV5-5 with TRBJ1-1, with 8 nucleotides matching TRBD1. Germline-derived CDR1 and CDR2 are SGHKS and YYEKEE (reference sequence). This CDR3 is built from 16 residues. J was trimmed by 6 bases and V by 5 bases; bases with no gene match: 15. The CDR3 protein is CASRIQGGMLGPEAFF. The CDR3 DNA sequence: TGTGCCAGCAGAATACAGGGGGGGATGCTGGGCCCTGAAGCTTTCTTT.

This rearrangement joins TRBV7-9 to TRBJ1-1; 10 bases match TRBD1. V lost 5 bases, J lost 0 bases, and 12 bases stayed unmatched. Germline values: CDR1 SEHNR, CDR2 FQNEAQ (reference sequence). This CDR3 comprises 18 residues. CDR3 sequence: CASSLNPGTGAMNTEAFF. CDR3 in DNA: TGTGCCAGCAGCCTAAATCCTGGGACAGGGGCTATGAACACTGAAGCTTTCTTT.

The V and J genes are TRBV9 and TRBJ2-5; D gene uncertain. The CDR3 totals 16 residues. Germline V CDR1 and CDR2: SGDLS, YYNGEE. V was cut by 2 bases and J by 2 bases, with 16 bases left in between. As DNA, the CDR3 is TGTGCCAGCAGCGTCATAGTCGGGCATGGGCAAGAGACCCAGTACTTC. This codes for CASSVIVGHGQETQYF.

This clonotype appeared a few times. The chain recombines TRBV20-1 with TRBJ1-1, with D unclear. The CDR3 contains 14 residues. Trimming removed 0 bases from V and 5 bases from J, with 13 bases in between. The V gene's germline CDR1 is DFQATT and CDR2 SNEGSKA (reference sequence). DNA of the CDR3: TGCAGTGCTAGAGATATAGGGCTGGGAACTGAAGCTTTCTTT. It yields the protein CSARDIGLGTEAFF.

There are a few counts of this clonotype. The chain has TRBV5-5 and TRBJ1-2; 7 bases match TRBD1. The CDR3 totals 19 residues. The ends lost 4 bases at V and 2 bases at J; junction bases unmatched: 20. Looked up from germline, CDR1 is SGHKS and CDR2 is YYEKEE (reference sequence). CDR3 loop: CASSGTPGTERLKNYGYTF. DNA for the CDR3: TGTGCCAGCAGCGGGACCCCCGGGACAGAGAGACTTAAGAACTATGGCTACACCTTC.

Concerning this clonotype: One junction end does not reproduce the germline sequence, and a read error may be involved. This chain uses TRBV2 with TRBJ2-5, with D possibly TRBD2 on 5 matching bases. Germline loops: CDR1 SNHLY, CDR2 FYNNEI. The CDR3 has 12 amino acids. The CDR3 spells CAGSASTETQYF. The CDR3 bases are TGTGCCGGCAGTGCTAGCACGGAGACCCAGTACTTC.

This clonotype was detected only a few times. The V and J genes are TRBV20-1 and TRBJ1-1; perhaps TRBD1 as D (6 bases). This CDR3 is 12 amino acids long. V was pared by 3 bases and J by 5 bases, with 10 bases between. CDR1 and CDR2 (germline): DFQATT, SNEGSKA (reference sequence). The CDR3 region has the DNA TGCAGTGCTAGCCCAGGGGAGACTGAAGCTTTCTTT. Amino acids: CSASPGETEAFF.

In regard to this clonotype: The junction departs from germline at one end; a sequencing error may be responsible. The rearrangement joins TRBV7-9 to TRBJ2-3; TRBD1 is a possible D gene (5 bases). The CDR3 is made up of 13 amino acids. Looked up from germline, CDR1 is SEHNR and CDR2 is FQNEAQ (reference sequence). CDR3 region: CASSTDRTDAQYF. The CDR3 region has the DNA TGTGCCAGCAGCACCGACAGAACAGATGCGCAGTATTTT. The variable domain in full, completed from reference TRBV7-9 and TRBJ2-3, reads DTGVSQNPRHKITKRGQNVTFRCDPISEHNRLYWYRQTLGQGPEFLTYFQNEAQLEKSRLLSDRFSAERPKGSFSTLEIQRTEQGDSAMYLCASSTDRTDAQYFGPGTRLTVL.

The gene calls are TRBV6-6 and TRBJ2-1; tentatively, D is TRBD1 (5 bases). The CDR3 is made up of 14 amino acids. CDR1 MNHNY and CDR2 SVGAGI come from the germline V gene (reference sequence). Trimming stripped 2 bases from V and 7 bases from J, with 12 bases between. The CDR3 protein is CASSYPGQGNEQFF. The CDR3 bases are TGTGCCAGCAGTTACCCCGGGCAGGGAAATGAGCAGTTCTTC.